What follows is one T cell receptor (beta chain) and its context. Primed by a sample-barcoded 5' primer and a J-beta primer mix, a second PCR proceeded for about 6 to 11 cycles. Each cDNA molecule was tagged by a template-switch adaptor that had 12 random nucleotides. TCRdb ran MiXCR on the 5' RACE reads and lists one entry per CDR3 protein. The table records roughly 1,000,000 distinct CDR3 sequences, under 30% of them present only once. The sample comes from a study of blood T cells in healthy people across ages. Trimming removed 4 bases at V and 4 bases at J, with 13 bases between. The CDR3 consists of 13 residues. Germline values: CDR1 SQVTM, CDR2 ANQGSEA. These data are also associated with another study on T cells of mothers and their children. That paper adds: Donors comprised a few healthy Caucasian mothers plus their six children. The output of TCR recombination is shaped by thymic selection similarly in related and unrelated pairs.

The receptor was isolated from a girl aged 2 to 10 in good health. Sequencing used blood. The chain employs TRBV29-1 and TRBJ1-1; no firm D call. The CDR3 spells CSVVARLGTEAFF. In nucleotides, the CDR3 is TGCAGCGTTGTGGCCCGCTTGGGCACTGAAGCTTTCTTT.